This note documents a single T cell receptor (beta chain) sequence. What it binds is not known. The junction differs from germline at one of its ends, possibly a read error. This specimen comes from a study of cytomegalovirus exposure and HLA in healthy donors. Background on the study: Earlier work reported around 110 million unique TCR beta sequences from roughly 180 million T cells.

13 Jbeta primers and 60 Vbeta primers were used for the PCR. The repertoire was sequenced with immunoSEQ multiplex PCR; TCRdb's copy has only in-frame clones and lacks some. The sample lists approximately 150,000 clones, around 80% seen once, with roughly 2.9% in the top ten. Study-wide results and caveats: About 87% or about 30% of the time was how often most TCR beta V segments were productive, according to an earlier analysis.

In germline, CDR1 is SEHNR, CDR2 FQNEAQ (reference sequence). The CDR3 covers 12 residues. The chain uses TRBV7-9 and TRBJ1-2; 7 bases match TRBD1. The clonotype was recovered from a woman aged 30 to 39 in good health and CMV-seronegative. Sequenced input: PBMCs. The CDR3 reads CASTTWDRSSSF. In nucleotides, the CDR3 is TGTGCCAGCACCACCTGGGACAGATCATCCTCCTTC.